This T cell receptor (beta chain) is from a study of cytomegalovirus exposure and HLA in healthy donors. Germline CDR1 and CDR2: MNHEY and SMNVEV (reference sequence). V dropped 3 bases and J dropped 5; count of bases not matched to a gene: 6. The CDR3 spans 14 residues. PCR used 60 Vbeta primers and 13 Jbeta primers. This table comes from immunoSEQ multiplex PCR, and its TCRdb copy is limited to in-frame clones, with some not included. The repertoire consists of 150,000 to 200,000 clones, with approximately 70% occurring once and the leading ten covering 7.1%. A word on this clone: Its specificity is not known.

General observations from the study: V- and J-gene trimming in TCR beta was tied to a missense DCLRE1C variant by an analysis performed later. The authors assumed roughly uniform sequencing depth across donors for presence/absence analyses.

This TCR came from a man between 40 and 49 years old in good health and CMV-seropositive. Sequencing used PBMCs. The chain uses TRBV27 and TRBJ2-7; the match to TRBD1 covers 8 bases. The CDR3 here is CASSLRQGADEQYF. CDR3 coding DNA: TGTGCCAGCAGTTTGCGTCAGGGGGCCGACGAGCAGTACTTC.